Sequencing of this T cell receptor beta chain was carried out in a study of OX40 agonist ivuxolimab in advanced cancers. Turning to the study itself: Earlier anti-PD-1, anti-PD-L1 or anti-CTLA-4 therapy was permitted; about 39% had received some. A partial response was reached by three patients: one with hepatocellular carcinoma and two with cutaneous melanoma.

Only in-frame clones appear in the TCRdb table, and some are missing; sequencing was by immunoSEQ multiplex PCR. The table has 40,000 to 60,000 clones, approximately 86% seen once. The CDR3 loop spans 15 amino acids. V lost 3 bases and J 0 bases, leaving 9 bases between the germline ends. The germline CDR1 and CDR2 sequences are LNHDA and SQIVND (reference sequence). J is TRBJ1-5 and V is TRBV19, with no clear D. Sequenced material: CD4+ or CD8+ T cells sorted from blood, taken in a trial of the OX40 agonist ivuxolimab. The receptor's source is an adult with an advanced solid tumor such as melanoma, head and neck, liver or kidney cancer. CDR3 sequence: CASSIRHNSNQPQHF. The CDR3, as DNA: TGTGCCAGTAGTATCCGGCACAATAGCAATCAGCCCCAGCATTTT.